This TCR beta chain came from a study of T-cell reconstitution after alpha-beta-depleted transplantation in children. This clonotype was detected ten times or more. Unique molecular identifiers were incorporated into the prepared TCRbeta library. Via MiXCR, TCRdb re-called the PCR reads, giving one row per CDR3 protein. The sample yields roughly 400,000 distinct CDR3 sequences, about 40% seen once. Trimming took 5 bases from V and 0 from J; bases not matched to a gene: 3. Germline assignment: CDR1 DFQATT and CDR2 SNEGSKA (reference sequence). The CDR3 sequence is 15 residues long. V is TRBV20-1 and J is TRBJ2-1, with 11 bases that match TRBD2. This sample comprised PBMCs, obtained before TCRalphabeta/CD19-depleted stem cell transplant. This sequence originates from a girl between 2 and 10 years old with aplastic anemia, due to receive a stem cell transplant. The CDR3 sequence is CSAPTSGSSYNEQFF. The CDR3 coding sequence is TGCAGTGCTCCCACTAGCGGGAGCTCCTACAATGAGCAGTTCTTC.